The source of this TCR beta chain is a study of T-cell reconstitution after alpha-beta-depleted transplantation in children. Whole-study results and caveats: From newly produced T cells came most of the T-cell counts and diversity one year after transplant. Expanded clones from the graft, numbering several hundred, reportedly supplied alpha-beta T cells about two months after transplant. Surviving recipient T cells and thymic progenitors accounted for the high day-60 TCRbeta diversity observed in some patients.

By sample fraction, this clonotype is medium-sized. Its target is not known. Unique molecular identifiers were incorporated into the prepared TCRbeta library. TCRdb analysed the PCR reads with MiXCR anew, one entry per CDR3 protein. The sample lists about 16,000 distinct CDR3 sequences, 4.5% to 6.5% occurring once. This TCR was recovered from a boy aged 10-17 years with acute lymphoblastic leukemia, due to receive a stem cell transplant. The specimen was PBMCs, collected before TCRalphabeta/CD19-depleted stem cell transplant.

CDR3 residues: CSARDPGMRTDTQYF. In DNA, the CDR3 is TGCAGTGCTAGAGATCCGGGGATGAGGACAGATACGCAGTATTTT. V usage is TRBV20-1 and J usage is TRBJ2-3; possibly TRBD2 for D (5 bases). Germline CDR1 is DFQATT and CDR2 is SNEGSKA (reference sequence). The CDR3 has 15 amino acids. V lost 0 bases, J lost 3 bases, and 13 bases lay in between.